This T cell receptor beta chain was obtained from a study of blood T cell repertoires in COVID-19. Libraries were prepared by immunoSEQ multiplex PCR; TCRdb keeps only in-frame clonotypes and omits some of them. The repertoire holds about 130,000 clones, around 85% seen once, with roughly 18% in the top ten. Sequencing input: peripheral blood. This clonotype was sampled from a woman aged 50 to 65 who had recovered from COVID-19.

The CDR3 nucleotides read TGTGCCGGAAGGGACAGGCAAACCGGGACCGGGGAGCTGTTTTTT. This codes for CAGRDRQTGTGELFF. The V and J genes are TRBV2 and TRBJ2-2; 8 positions agree with TRBD1. The V gene's germline CDR1 is SNHLY and CDR2 FYNNEI. The CDR3 consists of 15 residues. With 11 bases clipped from V and 5 bases from J, the junction kept 13 bases outside the gene matches.